One and the same sample provided the 28 T cell receptor beta chains below, sequenced in a study of shared clonotypes between healthy human individuals. Clones were read by immunoSEQ multiplex PCR, and TCRdb kept only the in-frame ones, dropping some. Of 550,000 to 800,000 clones in the sample, around 91% were seen once. The sample was memory CD8+ T cells from PBMCs. Indicated subset: CD45RO+ cells pooled with CCR7-negative TemRA cells. These receptor sequences come from a man aged 18 to 29 in good health. Some clones in this sample may be carry-over from other donors' samples.

The V call is TRBV6-5, the J call TRBJ2-1; 7 bases are shared with TRBD2. CDR3 size: 14 residues. Per germline, CDR1 MNHEY and CDR2 SVGAGI. V dropped 2 bases and J dropped 6; count of bases not matched to a gene: 4. CDR3 residues: CASSYEAGSNEQFF. The CDR3 DNA is TGTGCCAGCAGTTACGAAGCGGGAAGCAATGAGCAGTTCTTC.

This chain connects TRBV7-8 to TRBJ2-7; 8 bases are shared with TRBD2. This CDR3 is built from 15 residues. Germline CDR1 and CDR2: SGHVS and FQNEAQ. After removal of 6 bases from V and 0 bases from J, the junction contained 7 bases not matched to a gene. The CDR3 reads CASRPSGRPSYEQYF. CDR3 in DNA: TGTGCCAGCAGACCAAGCGGGAGACCCTCCTACGAGCAGTACTTC.

The gene calls are TRBV9 and TRBJ2-2; D unresolved. CDR3 length: 17 amino acids. The germline V gene encodes CDR1 SGDLS and CDR2 YYNGEE. Trimming took 0 bases from V and 7 from J, leaving 19 bases between them. CDR3 sequence reads: CASSVGGRTSTSGELFF. CDR3 bases: TGTGCCAGCAGCGTAGGAGGCCGAACCTCAACAAGCGGGGAGCTGTTTTTT.

The rearrangement uses TRBV6-5 and TRBJ2-7; D is unclear. The CDR3 loop spans 13 amino acids. The V end lost 5 bases, the J end lost 4 bases, and 12 bases lay between the germline ends. Germline values: CDR1 MNHEY, CDR2 SVGAGI. For the CDR3, the DNA is TGTGCCAGCAGTCGCATCCCTTCGTACGAGCAGTACTTC. Its translation is CASSRIPSYEQYF.

V gene TRBV11-2 combines with J gene TRBJ2-6; 8 positions agree with TRBD1. Looked up from germline, CDR1 is SGHAT and CDR2 is FQNNGV. V was pared by 7 bases and J by 1 base, with 9 bases of the junction left unmatched. The CDR3 sequence is 17 residues long. The CDR3 is CASKPGGSFSGANVLTF. The DNA of the CDR3 is TGTGCCAGCAAGCCAGGGGGCTCCTTTTCTGGGGCCAACGTCCTGACTTTC.

This clone was detected a few times. The rearrangement joins TRBV27 to TRBJ1-5, with D unclear. From germline, CDR1 is MNHEY and CDR2 SMNVEV (reference sequence). The length of the CDR3 is 14 residues. The V gene lost 6 bases and the J gene lost 3 bases, with 12 bases spanning the gap. CDR3 region: CASSPTGLNQPQHF. As DNA, the CDR3 is TGTGCCAGCAGCCCCACCGGCCTCAATCAGCCCCAGCATTTT.

The chain is built from TRBV13 and TRBJ1-2; maybe TRBD1 (6 bases). The CDR3 sequence is 13 residues long. The V end lost 0 bases, the J end lost 7 bases, and 9 bases lay between the germline ends. In germline, CDR1 is PRHDT, CDR2 FYEKMQ (reference sequence). CDR3 region: CASSLGQGGGYTF. CDR3 coding DNA: TGTGCCAGCAGCTTAGGACAGGGCGGTGGCTACACCTTC.

The chain is built from TRBV7-9 and TRBJ1-1; D unclear. With 5 bases removed from V and 6 bases from J, the gap between germline ends came to 16 bases. Germline V gene lookup returns CDR1 SEHNR and CDR2 FQNEAQ (reference sequence). The CDR3 length is 14 residues. CDR3 protein: CASSPFFPHPEAFF. The DNA for the CDR3 is TGTGCCAGCAGCCCCTTCTTCCCCCACCCTGAAGCTTTCTTT.

The chain carries TRBV6-5 and TRBJ1-1; the D is unclear. Deletions cut 5 bases from V and 6 bases from J, with 10 bases between. Germline V gives CDR1 MNHEY, CDR2 SVGAGI. There are 12 residues in the CDR3. The CDR3 DNA reads TGTGCCAGCAGTCCAGCCCGCTCTGAAGCTTTCTTT. This gives the protein CASSPARSEAFF.

The gene calls are TRBV7-9 and TRBJ2-7, with a possible D match to TRBD1 (5 bases). The CDR3 runs 13 residues. CDR1 is SEHNR and CDR2 is FQNEAQ in the germline V gene (reference sequence). Trimming pared 5 bases from V and 3 bases from J, leaving 11 bases between. This CDR3 is CASSPFQGYEQYF. The CDR3 DNA follows: TGTGCCAGCAGCCCTTTTCAGGGCTACGAGCAGTACTTC.

The genes are TRBV30 and TRBJ2-7; 10 nucleotides agree with TRBD2. Per germline, CDR1 GTSNPN and CDR2 SVGIG (reference sequence). CDR3 size: 18 residues. V gave up 4 bases and J gave up 2 bases; unmatched junction bases: 17. The CDR3 spells CAWTLAGATLSHTYEQYF. CDR3 coding DNA: TGTGCCTGGACCCTAGCGGGAGCAACCCTAAGTCACACCTACGAGCAGTACTTC.

This rearrangement joins TRBV12-5 to TRBJ1-3; possibly TRBD1 for D (6 bases). The CDR3 is 18 amino acids. Trimming removed 4 bases at V and 0 bases at J, with 19 bases between. Germline assignment: CDR1 LGHNT and CDR2 FRNRAP. Written as DNA, the CDR3 is TGTGCTAGTGGTTCTCATTGGGCAGGGGCCTGCTCTGGAAACACCATATATTTT. Protein product: CASGSHWAGACSGNTIYF.

The V and J genes are TRBV27 and TRBJ1-1, with TRBD1 as a possible D gene (6 bases). The CDR3 runs to 13 residues. Germline V gives CDR1 MNHEY, CDR2 SMNVEV (reference sequence). V was clipped by 6 bases and J by 3 bases, with 11 bases between them. CDR3 sequence: CASSPTGYTEAFF. The CDR3 DNA sequence: TGTGCCAGCAGCCCTACAGGGTACACTGAAGCTTTCTTT.

The chain joins TRBV10-3 to TRBJ2-2; no firm D call. CDR1 ENHRY and CDR2 SYGVKD come from the germline V gene. This CDR3 has 13 amino acids. The V end was cut by 2 bases, the J end by 9 bases, with 10 bases between. This CDR3 is CAISEELWWELFF. DNA of the CDR3: TGTGCCATCAGTGAGGAGCTGTGGTGGGAGCTGTTTTTT.

V gene TRBV28 combines with J gene TRBJ2-7; 8 bases line up with TRBD1. This CDR3 spans 16 amino acids. CDR1 is MDHEN, CDR2 SYDVKM, per germline. J was trimmed by 2 bases and V by 5 bases; bases with no gene match: 11. The CDR3 protein is CASSINRDRSPYEQYF. DNA for the CDR3: TGTGCCAGCAGTATAAACCGGGACAGGTCCCCCTACGAGCAGTACTTC.

The chain carries TRBV5-1 and TRBJ2-5, with D perhaps TRBD1 (6 bases). Deletions cut 3 bases from V and 4 bases from J, with 16 bases between. Germline V gives CDR1 SGHRS, CDR2 YFSETQ. The CDR3 runs to 15 residues. CDR3 bases: TGCGCCAGCAGCTCCCCGTCACAGGGCGTAGAGACCCAGTACTTC. It codes for CASSSPSQGVETQYF.

This clone came up a few times. V usage is TRBV5-1 and J usage is TRBJ2-3, with 8 bases aligning to TRBD2. V was clipped by 1 base and J by 0 bases; unmatched bases: 4. This CDR3 is 16 amino acids long. CDR1 is SGHRS, CDR2 YFSETQ, per germline. CDR3 nucleotides: TGCGCCAGCAGCTTGTGGGCTAGCGGGAGCACAGATACGCAGTATTTT. Translated: CASSLWASGSTDTQYF. Full variable domain (outside the CDR3, taken from reference TRBV5-1 and TRBJ2-3): KAGVTQTPRYLIKTRGQQVTLSCSPISGHRSVSWYQQTPGQGLQFLFEYFSETQRNKGNFPGRFSGRQFSNSRSEMNVSTLELGDSALYLCASSLWASGSTDTQYFGPGTRLTVL.

V is TRBV27 and J is TRBJ2-7; a weak D match, TRBD1 (5 bases). This CDR3 comprises 11 residues. Germline loops: CDR1 MNHEY, CDR2 SMNVEV (reference sequence). V was clipped by 5 bases and J by 8 bases, with 10 bases between them. The CDR3 reads CASSPDSQQYF. For the CDR3, the DNA is TGTGCCAGCAGTCCTGACAGTCAGCAGTACTTC.

This clone has just a few counts. The J gene is TRBJ2-7, the V gene TRBV7-9, with 15 bases matching TRBD2. This CDR3 is built from 17 residues. Germline V gives CDR1 SEHNR, CDR2 FQNEAQ (reference sequence). The V and J ends lost 5 bases and 4 bases, in that order; junction bases with no gene match: 9. The CDR3 region is CASSPGLAGGFGYEQYF. Written as DNA, the CDR3 is TGTGCCAGCAGCCCTGGACTAGCGGGAGGGTTCGGGTACGAGCAGTACTTC.

The chain has TRBV5-1 and TRBJ1-5, with D unclear. This CDR3 is built from 13 residues. Germline CDR1 is SGHRS and CDR2 is YFSETQ. V was cut by 5 bases and J by 2 bases, with 8 bases left in between. The CDR3 sequence is CASRAEGNQPQHF. The CDR3 coding sequence is TGCGCCAGCAGGGCCGAGGGCAATCAGCCCCAGCATTTT.

Concerning this clone itself: The sample holds other DNA sequences that translate to the same CDR3. This rearrangement joins TRBV7-9 to TRBJ2-7; D uncertain. Germline V CDR1 and CDR2: SEHNR, FQNEAQ (reference sequence). V lost 0 bases and J 3 bases, leaving 3 bases between the germline ends. CDR3 length: 12 residues. The CDR3 DNA reads as TGTGCCAGCAGCTTAGCAATCTACGAGCAGTACTTC. This codes for CASSLAIYEQYF.

The CDR3 DNA reads TGTGCCAGCACCCGAACGGGGACTAGCACAGATACGCAGTATTTT. Residues: CASTRTGTSTDTQYF. The V gene is TRBV25-1, the J gene TRBJ2-3; possible D gene TRBD2, 6 bases. Looked up from germline, CDR1 is MGHDK and CDR2 is SYGVNS. The CDR3 spans 15 residues. V lost 7 bases and J 0 bases, leaving 14 bases between the germline ends.

This clone was seen only once. The rearrangement joins TRBV7-8 to TRBJ2-1, with unresolved D. V lost 5 bases and J lost 13, with 24 bases in between. The CDR3 totals 15 residues. Germline V gives CDR1 SGHVS, CDR2 FQNEAQ. This CDR3 reads CASSPRETPPRHQFF. For the CDR3, the DNA is TGTGCCAGCAGCCCAAGAGAAACACCCCCGAGGCATCAGTTCTTC.

V gene TRBV11-2 combines with J gene TRBJ2-1; D remains unclear. The germline V and J ends were trimmed by 2 bases and 6 bases, with 14 bases remaining between them. CDR3 length equals 15 residues. Germline lookup yields CDR1 SGHAT and CDR2 FQNNGV. CDR3 nucleotides: TGTGCCAGCAGCTTACCCTCTCGACACTCCAATGAGCAGTTCTTC. Protein product: CASSLPSRHSNEQFF.

This chain links TRBV4-1 with TRBJ2-5; possibly TRBD1 or TRBD2 for D (6 bases each). CDR3 length: 15 amino acids. The germline V and J ends were trimmed by 0 bases and 2 bases, with 10 bases remaining between them. CDR1 and CDR2 from the germline V gene are MGHRA and YSYEKL. In nucleotides, the CDR3 is TGCGCCAGCAGCCAAGATCGGGGGCAGCAAGAGACCCAGTACTTC. It translates to CASSQDRGQQETQYF.

This clone was observed a single time. The chain is built from TRBV5-6 and TRBJ1-2; D remains ambiguous. The germline CDR1 and CDR2 sequences are SGHDT and YYEEEE. V was trimmed by 0 bases and J by 7 bases, leaving 10 bases between them. The length of the CDR3 is 13 residues. The CDR3 here is CASSLGPGSGYTF. In DNA form, the CDR3 reads TGTGCCAGCAGCTTGGGCCCTGGGAGTGGCTACACCTTC.

The CDR3 bases are TGTGCCAGCAAGACTGAGCGGGAGCCTCGGCCCGAGCAGTACTTC. Residues: CASKTEREPRPEQYF. The rearrangement joins TRBV21-1 to TRBJ2-7; no DNA check was done on the table's D call, TRBD2. TRBV21-1 is recorded as a pseudogene. The CDR3 has 15 residues.

This chain connects TRBV6-5 to TRBJ2-5; 11 bases match TRBD2. In germline, CDR1 is MNHEY, CDR2 SVGAGI. J lost 2 bases, V lost 0 bases, and 2 bases had no gene match. The CDR3 extends over 16 amino acids. CDR3 sequence: CASSYSGTSGQETQYF. The CDR3 DNA follows: TGTGCCAGCAGTTACTCCGGGACTAGCGGACAAGAGACCCAGTACTTC.